The sequence of this T cell receptor beta chain was determined in a study of blood T cell repertoires in COVID-19. In the study overall: The study drew acute and convalescent COVID-19 samples from the United States, Italy and Spain.

The V end was cut by 4 bases, the J end by 9 bases, with 16 bases between. The CDR3 has 14 amino acids. Germline assignment: CDR1 MDHEN and CDR2 SYDVKM. The method was immunoSEQ multiplex PCR; TCRdb's version includes in-frame clones alone and lacks a portion of them. This sample carries roughly 450,000 clones, roughly 88% of them seen once, and the ten largest clones take 0.6%. Sample: PBMCs or T cells enriched from blood (not recorded which). The clonotype comes from a man aged 18 to 30 who had recovered from COVID-19. The chain is built from TRBV28 and TRBJ2-1, with a weak D call TRBD1 (5 bases). CDR3 nucleotide sequence: TGTGCCAGCAGTTCCGTCAGGGTTTCACTTGAGCAGTTCTTC. This gives the protein CASSSVRVSLEQFF.